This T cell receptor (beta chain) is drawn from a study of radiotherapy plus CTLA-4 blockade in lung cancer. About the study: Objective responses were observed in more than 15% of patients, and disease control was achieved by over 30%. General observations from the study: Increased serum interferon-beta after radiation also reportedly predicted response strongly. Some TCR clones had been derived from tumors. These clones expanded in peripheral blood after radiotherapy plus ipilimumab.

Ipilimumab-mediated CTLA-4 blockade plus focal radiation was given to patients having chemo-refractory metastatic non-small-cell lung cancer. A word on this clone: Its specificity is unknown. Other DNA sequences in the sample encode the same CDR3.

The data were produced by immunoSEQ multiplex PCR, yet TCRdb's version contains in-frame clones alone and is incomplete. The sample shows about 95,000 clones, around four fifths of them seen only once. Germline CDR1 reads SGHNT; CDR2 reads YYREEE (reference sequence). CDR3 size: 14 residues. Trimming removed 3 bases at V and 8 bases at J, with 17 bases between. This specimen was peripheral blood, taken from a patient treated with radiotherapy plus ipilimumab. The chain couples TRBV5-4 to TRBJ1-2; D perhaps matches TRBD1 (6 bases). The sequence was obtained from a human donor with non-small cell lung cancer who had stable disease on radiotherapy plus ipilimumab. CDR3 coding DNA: TGTGCCAGCAGCTCAAGACAGGAGTTGAGAGGCTACACCTTC. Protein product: CASSSRQELRGYTF.